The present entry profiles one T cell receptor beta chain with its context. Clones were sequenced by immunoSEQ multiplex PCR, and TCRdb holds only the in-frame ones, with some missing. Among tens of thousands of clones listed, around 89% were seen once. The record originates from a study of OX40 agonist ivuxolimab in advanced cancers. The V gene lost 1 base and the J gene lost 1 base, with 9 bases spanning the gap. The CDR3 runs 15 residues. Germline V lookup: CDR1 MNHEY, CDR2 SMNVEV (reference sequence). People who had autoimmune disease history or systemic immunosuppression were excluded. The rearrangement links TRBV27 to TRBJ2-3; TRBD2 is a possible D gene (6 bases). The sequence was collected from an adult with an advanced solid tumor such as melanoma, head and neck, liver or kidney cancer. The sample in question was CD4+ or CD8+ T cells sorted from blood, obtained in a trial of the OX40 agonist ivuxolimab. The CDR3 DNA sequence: TGTGCCAGCAGTTTATGGACGGGAGGCACAGATACGCAGTATTTT. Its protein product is CASSLWTGGTDTQYF.